This TCR beta chain derives from a study of cytomegalovirus exposure and HLA in healthy donors (TCRdb year 2017). About the full investigation: An earlier analysis of 587 of the donors reported about 260 Gb of sequence data and about 120 million unique TCR beta sequences obtained from some 170 million T cells. Approximately 310 gigabases of sequencing data and 70 million to 85 million unique TCR sequences were included in an early release covering about 700 HLA-typed donors. Of the 398 genotyped donors, 65% to 90% fell in the genetic ancestry cluster associated with self-reported Caucasian donors. The study aimed to test whether signatures of past pathogen exposure could be identified by cataloging public T cell receptors. Using immunosequencing, the study profiled T cell repertoires from about 620 subjects and related those repertoires to cytomegalovirus serostatus. Along with the approximately 700-subject first cohort, a separate validation cohort of around 110 different subjects was used. The study combined high-throughput TCR immunosequencing, statistical association of individual TCRs with disease status, and machine learning to predict cytomegalovirus infection status. A later analysis re-analyzed previously published TCR beta repertoires from 550 to 700 donors and added high-resolution HLA genotyping to study TCR occurrence patterns. Rather than using new phenotypic data, the later analysis identified candidate immune exposures from TCR beta sequences and from how often those sequences occurred across donors. An earlier analysis of several hundred of the donors applied high-throughput TCR beta sequencing to assess whether each TCR beta V gene segment acted as functional or pseudogenic. Donor age, sex, ethnicity and CMV serostatus were compiled alongside the repertoire data. Genome-wide SNP genotypes for about 65% of the 666 donors were used in a later genetic analysis, which treated that subset as a discovery cohort. All discovery cohort repertoires had been generated on a single sequencing platform. HLA typing covered class I and class II loci at four-digit resolution. Typing coverage differed by locus: A, B, C, DRB1 and DQB1 were typed in roughly 620-630 donors, DQA1 in 522, DPA1 in 600 to 610, and DPB1 in roughly 450. About five DR-DQ haplotypes were treated as single units for association and clustering because of strong linkage in the cohort. Among around 400 genotyped donors of the cohort, an average of about 240,000 unique TCR beta nucleotide sequences was sequenced per donor, of which 15% to 20% were non-productive. Beyond this particular receptor, the publication reports: While some public TCRs were present in many individuals, most TCR sequences turned up only very rarely across donors. A further reported finding was that TCR beta sequences accurately predicted the HLA-A and HLA-B alleles for most subjects in the first cohort. Because counts were too low, some 16 rarely observed V segments, including chromosome 9 orphons, were excluded from the earlier analysis of some 590 of the donors. This cohort had only TCR beta chains sequenced, and the lack of alpha or paired-chain data limited which features could be detected. In a later analysis, over 15,000 TCR beta sequences were associated with specific HLA alleles at a false discovery rate of 0.05. Three of the identified cytomegalovirus-associated TCR beta chains were confirmed in vitro to be specific for cytomegalovirus antigens. A later analysis found that HLA-associated TCR beta chains were more clonally expanded and had lower generation probabilities than equally common non-associated chains. The study listed 164 TCR beta chains as associated with cytomegalovirus. Cytomegalovirus status was reported to be diagnosed by the classifier with high specificity and sensitivity in both the original and validation cohorts. Linkage disequilibrium might explain the correlated functional status among segregating V segments, but an unknown experimental factor could not be excluded. Assigning TCR associations to individual alleles was difficult when HLA alleles, especially DR and DQ, strongly co-occurred. The only immune exposure information available for the cohort was CMV serostatus. In a later genetic analysis, a missense DCLRE1C variant was associated with V-gene and J-gene trimming of TCR beta chains, and the association was replicated in an independent cohort. According to a later analysis, parvovirus B19, influenza, CMV and Epstein-Barr virus appeared linked to several top co-occurrence clusters. Broadly in line with IMGT annotations, most TCR beta V segments showed up in productive rearrangements about 90% or about 30% of the time in an earlier analysis of 450 to 600 of the donors. In a later analysis, TCR association rates were found to vary across HLA loci, with the most associated TCRs seen for DRB1 alleles and the fewest for HLA-C alleles. Roughly uniform sequencing depth across donors was assumed in presence/absence analyses, although this assumption may not hold. In a later genetic analysis, fewer N-insertions in productive TCRs were reported among donors in an Asian-associated ancestry cluster than the 666-donor mean. Most CMV-associated TCR beta chains appeared to be HLA-restricted in a later analysis, and the HLA associations seemed to be driven largely by CMV exposure. Some IMGT-functional V segments, including TRBV6-2 and TRBV6-3, could not be told apart with the 87-base-pair reads, so those segments were excluded. Because HLA typing was missing for some donors at each locus, association tests included only the typed subset. The sequencing pipeline was judged likely to have produced a cluster of highly shared sequence variants as a technical artifact. The authors suggested that the approach could potentially be generalized to other disease states and immunological phenotypes.

Library generation was performed with the immunoSEQ multiplex PCR assay. For the multiplex PCR, a mixture combining 60 forward primers for TCR Vbeta segments and 13 reverse primers for TCR Jbeta segments was used. Amplification of the CDR3 region of rearranged TCR beta genes was performed with a multiplex PCR assay on genomic DNA. Amplified TCR beta libraries were sequenced as 87-base-pair reads on the Illumina HiSeq System. From the authors' description of their analysis: In a later analysis, tens of millions of unique TCR beta chains were counted across the 690 or so repertoires, and about 9.9 million of these chains were shared by at least two donors. A nearest-neighbor algorithm error-corrected the raw reads and collapsed the reads into unique sequences, merging closely related sequences to remove PCR and sequencing errors. CDR3 sequences were aligned to IMGT reference sequences to assign V, D and J gene segments. For a sequence to be retained, a match of at least six nucleotides was required to both a V gene segment and a J gene segment. A rearrangement was called productive if the CDR3 had no stop codons and remained in frame with V and J, and every other rearrangement was called non-productive. Following IMGT convention, CDR3 was defined as the stretch from the second conserved V-encoded cysteine up to the conserved J-encoded phenylalanine. The earlier analysis of about 610 of the donors excluded any sequence lacking an unambiguous match to a single V gene segment. An earlier analysis of over 450 of the donors classified V segments as functional when productive rearrangements were above 56.7% and as segregating when the standard deviation between donors was above 5%. A statistical classification framework was built to diagnose cytomegalovirus status from the catalog of TCR beta chain sequences. In a later analysis, TCR nucleotide sequences were compared against IMGT/GENE-DB human TR gene sequences so that V and J genes could be assigned. In a later analysis, CDR3 sequences and most-parsimonious VDJ recombination scenarios were assigned using the TCRdist pipeline. In a later analysis, each TCR beta chain was defined by its CDR3 amino acid sequence together with its V-gene family, and reads lacking a unique V-gene family were excluded. As a way to deal with suspected cross-contamination and a sequencing artifact, a later analysis dropped approximately 590 nucleotide sequences that were highly shared and had low generation probability. For each public chain, a later analysis derived a clonal expansion index from normalized ranks of inferred template counts within each repertoire. Generation probabilities in a later analysis came from a VDJ recombination model fitted to out-of-frame rearrangements, and those results were checked against IGoR. In a later analysis, TCR-TCR, TCR-HLA and TCR-CMV co-occurrence was scored with hypergeometric tests, and a repertoire-size bias correction was applied to TCR pairs. To estimate false discovery rates, a later analysis permuted the HLA or CMV assignments 20 times. In a later analysis, co-occurring TCRs were grouped using DBSCAN, and TCRdist sequence similarity was added for clustering within HLA-allele-positive subsets. For co-occurrence clustering, repertoires with fewer than 30,000 or more than 120,000 public chains were excluded, along with roughly 5 repertoires with anomalous nucleotide sharing. TCRdb re-hosts the immuneACCESS table, in-frame sequences only. Its copies lack some clones; in the studies checked, an unresolved V gene accounts for under half of them, and the cause for the rest is not known. V, J and clone size were drawn from that table, and D and trimming were deduced from the DNA. The sample table holds some 120,000 clones, of which 80% were seen once. Of the sample, less than 3% is held by the ten largest clones.

From a lookup of the germline V gene, CDR1 and CDR2 are SNHLY and FYNNEI. From the cysteine through the phenylalanine, the CDR3 covers 17 amino acids. Solely the CDR3 DNA is kept, with 51 bases framed from the first base. The V end gives up 5 bases and the J end 4 bases, leaving 14 bases in the junction not matched to a gene. The cohort comprised some 700 healthy bone marrow donors. At the time of sampling, every cohort member was nominally healthy, though immune exposures that went unrecorded were likely present. The donor tested CMV seronegative, placing the donor among the 350 to 400 seronegative members of the cohort. Each donor provided a peripheral blood sample, and peripheral blood mononuclear cells were used for TCR beta sequencing. Genomic DNA extraction from the blood cell samples was performed with the Qiagen DNeasy Blood Extraction Kit. Remarks on this clone: Its antigen remains undetermined. No much larger clone is present one base from it, and per-base qualities are unavailable.

Input material: PBMCs. This TCR came from a man aged 30 to 39 in good health and CMV-seronegative. The V gene is TRBV2 and the J gene is TRBJ2-7; 10 nucleotides in the junction match TRBD2. The sequenced DNA: TGTGCCAGCAGTACCAGCCCCCTAGCGGGAGAATTGTACGAGCAGTACTTC. Its protein reads: CASSTSPLAGELYEQYF.